A selection of T cell receptor beta chains follows, all from one sample in a study of blood T cell repertoires in COVID-19. Method: immunoSEQ multiplex PCR; TCRdb's copy keeps in-frame clones and lacks some. The top ten hold nearly 0.85% of the sample, which has approximately 110,000 clones, around 80% seen once. Sequenced material: peripheral blood. The receptors stem from a woman in her 70s with acute or convalescent COVID-19. CDR3s include the opening cysteine and the closing phenylalanine or tryptophan. D genes are given only for firm matches. Rows give clone size only sometimes, using once, few, many, or a class for an expanded clone.

d_call j_call v_call clone_size cdr3_nt cdr3_aa
NA TRBJ1-2 TRBV10-2 NA TGCGCCAGCAGTGAGATTCTAGAGTGGACAGCTTCTCCAGAGGACTATGGCTACACCTTC CASSEILEWTASPEDYGYTF
NA TRBJ1-1 TRBV2 NA TGTGCCAGCAGTCTAGACTTAGGGGGTGAAGCTTTCTTT CASSLDLGGEAFF
NA TRBJ1-2 TRBV20-1 NA TGCAGTGCTAGTCCAGGGCCGGCTTATGGCTACACCTTC CSASPGPAYGYTF
TRBD1 TRBJ1-5 TRBV18 NA TGTGCCAGCTCACAGGGGGCGGCTCAGCCCCAGCATTTT CASSQGAAQPQHF
TRBD2 TRBJ2-2 TRBV9 NA TGTGCCAGCAGCGGAAGGACTAGCGGGATTACCGGGGAGCTGTTTTTT CASSGRTSGITGELFF
NA TRBJ1-1 TRBV7-9 few TGTGCCAGCAGCCTCCGACCGGGAAAGAACACTGAAGCTTTCTTT CASSLRPGKNTEAFF
TRBD1 TRBJ1-1 TRBV7-3 NA TGTGCCAGCAGCGTAACAACAGGGGGGGACACTGAAGCTTTCTTT CASSVTTGGDTEAFF
NA TRBJ2-2 TRBV7-9 NA TGTGCCAGCAGGGTGGCAGGCGACGCGAACACCGGGGAGCTGTTTTTT CASRVAGDANTGELFF
NA TRBJ2-7 TRBV5-1 NA TGCGCCAGCAGCTCGACAATCCAGGGTTTGTCCTACGAGCAGTACTTC CASSSTIQGLSYEQYF
NA TRBJ2-7 TRBV6-5 NA TGTGCCAGCAGTTACCGGCAGGGGTACGAGCAGTACTTC CASSYRQGYEQYF
NA TRBJ1-2 TRBV5-6 NA TGTGCCAGCAGCCCGACGGTGGCGGACTATGGCTACACCTTC CASSPTVADYGYTF
NA TRBJ2-1 TRBV24-1 NA TGTGCCACCAGTGATTCGGGTAGCCCGACAGGAAATGAGCAGTTCTTC CATSDSGSPTGNEQFF
NA TRBJ1-5 TRBV28 NA TGTGCCAGCAGTTTCTATCCCCAGGGATCCTATAGCAATCAGCCCCAGCATTTT CASSFYPQGSYSNQPQHF
NA TRBJ2-1 TRBV20-1 once TGCAGTGCTAGAGAACCCCGGGAGCAGTTCTTC CSAREPREQFF
TRBD1 TRBJ1-1 TRBV10-3 few TGTGCCATCAGAGGGGGACAGGGATACACTGAAGCTTTCTTT CAIRGGQGYTEAFF
TRBD2 TRBJ2-3 TRBV10-1 NA TGCGCCAGCAGTGAGTCGGGAGGGGCTGATACGCAGTATTTT CASSESGGADTQYF
NA TRBJ1-6 TRBV10-1 NA TGCGCCAGCAGTGAATCAGGGAGGCATTCACCCCTCCACTTT CASSESGRHSPLHF
TRBD2 TRBJ2-3 TRBV7-8 NA TGTGCCAGCAGCTTATTAGCGGGGCTCACAGATACGCAGTATTTT CASSLLAGLTDTQYF
TRBD1 TRBJ1-3 TRBV2 once TGTGCCAGCAGTGGGGGACAGGGGGGCGGAAACACCATATATTTT CASSGGQGGGNTIYF
TRBD2 TRBJ2-2 TRBV7-9 few TGTGCCAGCAGAAAGGGACTAGCGGGTAACACCGGGGAGCTGTTTTTT CASRKGLAGNTGELFF
NA TRBJ2-2 TRBV3-1/TRBV3-2 few TGTGCCAGCAGCCCATTCCGGGAAACCGGGGAGCTGTTTTTT CASSPFRETGELFF
NA TRBJ2-2 TRBV29-1 NA TGCAGCGTTCAGGGGACGAACACCGGGGAGCTGTTTTTT CSVQGTNTGELFF
NA TRBJ2-3 TRBV9 NA TGTGCCAGCAGCGTAGGAAGCGAAGATACGCAGTATTTT CASSVGSEDTQYF
TRBD1 TRBJ2-7 TRBV5-1 NA TGCGCCAGCAGCTTGGGTACCCAGGGGGCCTTAGACGAGCAGTACTTC CASSLGTQGALDEQYF
TRBD2 TRBJ2-2 TRBV6-5 NA TGTGCCAGCAGCTGGGGACTAGCGGGAGCCGGGGAGCTGTTTTTT CASSWGLAGAGELFF
TRBD2 TRBJ2-5 TRBV30 NA TGTGCCTGGAGTGTAGTGGCTAGCGGGAGGGAGACCCAGTACTTC CAWSVVASGRETQYF
TRBD2 TRBJ2-1 TRBV9 NA TGTGCCAGCAGCGGGCGGGAGGGGGTACAAGAGCAGTTCTTC CASSGREGVQEQFF
NA TRBJ2-1 TRBV19 NA TGTGCCAGTAGTCTCCAACAGGGGGGGATTTACAATGAGCAGTTCTTC CASSLQQGGIYNEQFF
TRBD1 TRBJ1-2 TRBV7-2 NA TGTGCCAGCAGCTCTCGGACAGGGGCAGGCTACACCTTC CASSSRTGAGYTF
TRBD1 TRBJ1-1 TRBV5-5 NA TGTGCCAGCAGCTTATCCCGGGACAGGGGGCCGGTAGCTTTCTTT CASSLSRDRGPVAFF
NA TRBJ1-4 TRBV2 NA TGTGCCAGCAGGAGTACCTACTATAATGAAAAACTGTTTTTT CASRSTYYNEKLFF
TRBD1 TRBJ1-3 TRBV24-1 NA TGTGCCACCAGTCCCTCGGACAGGGCGAGCTCTGGAAACACCATATATTTT CATSPSDRASSGNTIYF
NA TRBJ2-7 TRBV6-6 NA TGTGCCAGCAGTCCGCTAGGCGTGCGGGGCTCCTACGAGCAGTACTTC CASSPLGVRGSYEQYF
TRBD1 TRBJ2-5 TRBV11-3 NA TGTGCCAGCAGCCCACCCGGGGACAGTCAAGAGACCCAGTACTTC CASSPPGDSQETQYF
TRBD1 TRBJ1-1 TRBV27 NA TGTGCCAGCAGCCAGGGACAGGGGGTCACTGAAGCTTTCTTT CASSQGQGVTEAFF
TRBD1 TRBJ1-5 TRBV19 NA TGTGCCAGCTCATTACAGGGGGCAGCGGATCAGCCCCAGCATTTT CASSLQGAADQPQHF
NA TRBJ2-3 TRBV19 once TGTGCCAGTAGTATACCAGGCACGGGAGTAACAGATACGCAGTATTTT CASSIPGTGVTDTQYF
NA TRBJ2-7 TRBV5-6 NA TGTGCCAGCAGCCCCCTGAGACAACTGCACTACGAGCAGTACTTC CASSPLRQLHYEQYF
NA TRBJ1-5 TRBV3-1/TRBV3-2 NA TGTGCCAGCAGCCAAGATGCGGGGAATCAGCCCCAGCATTTT CASSQDAGNQPQHF
TRBD1 TRBJ1-5 TRBV5-8 NA TGTGCCAGCAGCTTGGACAGGGGGTTAGGGCAGCCCCAGCATTTT CASSLDRGLGQPQHF